Below, 9 T cell receptor beta chains from the same sample are listed, as sequenced in a study of shared clonotypes between healthy human individuals. TCRdb's copy holds only in-frame clones and misses some; the assay was immunoSEQ multiplex PCR. Of approximately 1.4 million clones in the sample, 98% were seen once. The specimen sequenced was naive CD4+ T cells sorted from blood. Subset of the sample: CD45RA+ positively selected. The origin of the receptors is a man younger than 40 in good health.

This chain links TRBV5-1 with TRBJ2-7; 7 nucleotides agree with TRBD2. CDR3 length equals 13 residues. Germline V gene data show CDR1 as SGHRS and CDR2 as YFSETQ. The V and J ends lost 4 bases and 3 bases, in that order; junction bases with no gene match: 4. The CDR3 DNA reads as TGCGCCAGCAGCAGAGGGACTAACTACGAGCAGTACTTC. Its protein product is CASSRGTNYEQYF.

The chain uses TRBV28 and TRBJ2-7, with a weak D call TRBD1 (6 bases). V gave up 8 bases and J gave up 6 bases, with 17 bases separating them. The CDR3 loop spans 13 amino acids. The germline CDR1 and CDR2 sequences are MDHEN and SYDVKM. The CDR3 reads CASLGHPSAEQYF. Here the CDR3 DNA reads TGTGCCAGCCTGGGACACCCGAGCGCCGAGCAGTACTTC.

A single count supports this clone. The chain employs TRBV5-4 and TRBJ2-3; D gene uncertain. The CDR3 runs to 13 residues. With 0 bases removed from V and 4 bases from J, the gap between germline ends came to 6 bases. CDR1 SGHNT and CDR2 YYREEE come from the germline V gene (reference sequence). CDR3 in DNA: TGTGCCAGCAGCTTGGCCGGCGCAGATACGCAGTATTTT. This translates into CASSLAGADTQYF.

The chain employs TRBV9 and TRBJ1-2; D not resolved. Trimming removed 5 bases from V and 2 bases from J, with 10 bases in between. CDR1 is SGDLS, CDR2 YYNGEE, per germline. CDR3 length equals 13 residues. CDR3 residues: CASSESNNYGYTF. The CDR3 nucleotides are TGTGCCAGCAGTGAATCAAACAACTATGGCTACACCTTC.

The chain joins TRBV2 to TRBJ1-4; D possibly corresponds to TRBD1 (6 bases). V lost 4 bases and J lost 4, with 13 bases in between. CDR1 is SNHLY, CDR2 FYNNEI, per germline. This CDR3 has 15 residues. DNA for the CDR3: TGTGCCAGCAGTGGTATTGGACAGTATAATGAAAAACTGTTTTTT. This gives the protein CASSGIGQYNEKLFF.

V gene TRBV18 combines with J gene TRBJ2-1; tentatively, D is TRBD2 (6 bases). The V end was cut by 1 base, the J end by 5 bases, with 18 bases between. Germline V gene sequence: CDR1 KGHSH, CDR2 LQKENI. The CDR3 has 17 residues. Written as DNA, the CDR3 is TGTGCCAGCTCACCACTTCCCAACGGGAGAAGCAACAATGAGCAGTTCTTC. This sequence encodes CASSPLPNGRSNNEQFF.

This clone was detected once. The genes are TRBV6-5 and TRBJ1-3, with D possibly TRBD1 on 5 matching bases. Germline loops: CDR1 MNHEY, CDR2 SVGAGI. CDR3 length: 14 residues. V lost 6 bases and J 3 bases, leaving 12 bases between the germline ends. CDR3 sequence: CASRPGGRGNTIYF. CDR3 bases: TGTGCCAGCAGACCCGGGGGTCGTGGAAACACCATATATTTT.

The V gene is TRBV29-1, the J gene TRBJ2-2; either TRBD1 or TRBD2 may fit D (6 bases each). This CDR3 has 13 residues. The V gene lost 4 bases and the J gene lost 7 bases, with 13 bases spanning the gap. Germline-derived CDR1 and CDR2 are SQVTM and ANQGSEA. The CDR3 DNA follows: TGCAGCGTTGTAACGGGGGCAGGCGGGGAGCTGTTTTTT. Translating gives CSVVTGAGGELFF.

The rearrangement joins TRBV10-3 to TRBJ2-7, with TRBD2 identical over 7 bases. With V trimmed by 3 bases and J by 0 bases, 2 bases remained unmatched. The CDR3 extends over 14 amino acids. Germline V CDR1 and CDR2: ENHRY, SYGVKD. CDR3 residues: CAISDKRGSYEQYF. The DNA for the CDR3 is TGTGCCATCAGTGATAAGCGGGGCTCCTACGAGCAGTACTTC.